This TCR beta chain comes out of a study of blood T cell repertoires in COVID-19. Turning to the study itself: Samples came from the United States, Italy and Spain, spanning acute and convalescent COVID-19. T cells, B-cell-depleted T cells, or PBMCs provided the cDNA or gDNA that served as material.

Original analysis: The authors estimated nucleated cell counts from reference gene primer amplification. The assay was immunoSEQ multiplex PCR, and TCRdb's table has in-frame clones only and misses some. The V and J calls and clone size are taken from that table; D and trimming were inferred from the DNA. The sample has more than 350,000 clones; roughly 88% are singletons. The germline CDR1 and CDR2 sequences are KGHDR and SFDVKD. This CDR3 spans 15 amino acids. V was pared by 10 bases and J by 4 bases, with 12 bases of the junction left unmatched. Participants, 18 to 89 years old, spanned under 30 US areas.

This receptor was identified in a woman in her late teens or twenties who had been exposed to COVID-19. The source material was PBMCs or T cells enriched from blood (not recorded which). V is TRBV24-1 and J is TRBJ2-3; TRBD2 matches 8 bases. The CDR3 DNA is TGTGCCACAAATTCTCGGGGGGGCCAGGCAGATACGCAGTATTTT. This encodes CATNSRGGQADTQYF.